The entry below describes one T cell receptor beta chain. As yet, its antigen is unknown. The sample comes from a study of circulating and synovial CD4+ cells in juvenile arthritis. Patients with active juvenile idiopathic arthritis donated these samples. Study-level results: These repertoires were less diverse than bulk blood CD4 repertoires. CPL and bulk CD4 samples differed at least tenfold in T cell genomes. Circulating pathogenic-like lymphocytes shared a substantially higher fraction of CDR3 sequences with synovium than bulk blood.

The protocol was immunoSEQ multiplex PCR, while the TCRdb copy is restricted to in-frame clones and leaves out a portion. The repertoire holds around 16,000 clones, with under 95% as singletons. The sequenced material came from CD4+ T cells from blood. This TCR was sampled from a human donor with juvenile idiopathic arthritis.

The CDR3 sequence is CSVESDTEAFF. In nucleotides, the CDR3 is TGCAGCGTTGAGAGCGACACTGAAGCTTTCTTT. The V call is TRBV29-1, the J call TRBJ1-1; D is undetermined. The CDR3 has 11 residues. Germline V lookup: CDR1 SQVTM, CDR2 ANQGSEA. Trimming cost V 3 bases and J 3 bases, with 5 bases left between them.